This T cell receptor (beta chain) came from a study of blood T cell repertoires in COVID-19. Study-wide background: The samples span acute and convalescent COVID-19 from the United States, Italy and Spain.

Patients at the Seattle site were enrolled during active infection and followed longitudinally. TCRdb's table, derived via immunoSEQ multiplex PCR, lists solely in-frame clones and lacks some. Among 300,000 to 350,000 clones, approximately 90% were seen once, and the ten largest hold 1.5% to 2%. Germline assignment: CDR1 LNHDA and CDR2 SQIVND (reference sequence). Deletions cut 1 base from V and 11 bases from J, with 14 bases between. CDR3 length: 13 amino acids. This TCR derives from a woman under 40 with COVID-19, enrolled during active disease. V is TRBV19 and J is TRBJ1-1; D is uncertain. The sample taken for sequencing was peripheral blood. The DNA of the CDR3 is TGTGCCAGTAGTATAGTCCCGGAGGGAGGGGCTTTCTTT. Protein sequence: CASSIVPEGGAFF.